This section outlines one T cell receptor (beta chain) sequence together with its context. Its antigen remains unidentified. This entry is derived from a study of persistence of HIV-infected CD4 T cells. Overall study: Suppressive ART had lasted a median of approximately 8 years.

The stimulus was lysate of CMV-infected fibroblasts, 10 ug/mL. Sorting of responding CD4+ T cells relied on upregulated CD40 ligand together with CD69. Stimulated PBMCs had first been depleted of CD8+ T cells. The study, taken as a whole, reports: Antigen-responding cells were enriched for degenerate expanded CDR3beta sequences.

Sequencing used immunoSEQ version 4 in survey mode. TCRdb's table, derived via immunoSEQ multiplex PCR, lists solely in-frame clones and lacks some. The table includes more than 10,000 clones, 71% detected once. Germline CDR1 and CDR2: SEHNR and FQNEAQ (reference sequence). CDR3 length equals 14 residues. Trimming took off 3 bases at V and 2 bases at J, with 7 bases between the two ends. The sample in question was CD4+ T cells sorted from PBMCs after approximately 19-hour stimulation, obtained from a patient who received antiretroviral therapy. The rearrangement links TRBV7-9 to TRBJ2-2; unclear D gene. The receptor comes from an adult man with HIV who was CMV-seropositive. CDR3 residues: CASSLAANTGELFF. CDR3 in DNA: TGTGCCAGCAGCTTGGCAGCAAACACCGGGGAGCTGTTTTTT. Supplemented by reference TRBV7-9 and TRBJ2-2, the full variable domain reads DTGVSQNPRHKITKRGQNVTFRCDPISEHNRLYWYRQTLGQGPEFLTYFQNEAQLEKSRLLSDRFSAERPKGSFSTLEIQRTEQGDSAMYLCASSLAANTGELFFGEGSRLTVL.